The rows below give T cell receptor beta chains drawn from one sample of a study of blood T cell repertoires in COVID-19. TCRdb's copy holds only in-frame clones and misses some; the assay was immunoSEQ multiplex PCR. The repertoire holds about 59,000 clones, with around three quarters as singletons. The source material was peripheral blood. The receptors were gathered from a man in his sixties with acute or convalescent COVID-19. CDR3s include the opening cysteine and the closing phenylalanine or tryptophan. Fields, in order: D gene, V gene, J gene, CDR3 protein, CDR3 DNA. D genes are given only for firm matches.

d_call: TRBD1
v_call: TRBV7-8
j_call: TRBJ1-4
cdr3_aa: CASSAGQGEVVENEKLFF
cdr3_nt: TGTGCCAGCAGCGCTGGACAGGGGGAGGTAGTGGAGAATGAAAAACTGTTTTTT

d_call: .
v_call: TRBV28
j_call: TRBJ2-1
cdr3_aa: CASSLSLSSYNEQFF
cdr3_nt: TGTGCCAGCAGTTTATCCTTGAGCTCCTACAATGAGCAGTTCTTC

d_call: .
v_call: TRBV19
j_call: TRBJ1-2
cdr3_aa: CASSVPGTRKSNYGYTF
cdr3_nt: TGTGCCAGTAGTGTTCCGGGGACAAGGAAATCTAACTATGGCTACACCTTC

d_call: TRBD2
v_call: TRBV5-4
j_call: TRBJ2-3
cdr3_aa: CASSLGGSRTDTQYF
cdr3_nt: TGTGCCAGCAGCTTGGGCGGGAGTAGGACAGATACGCAGTATTTT

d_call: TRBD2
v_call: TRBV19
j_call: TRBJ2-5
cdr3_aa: CASSLGLADQETQYF
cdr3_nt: TGTGCCAGTAGTCTGGGACTAGCGGACCAAGAGACCCAGTACTTC

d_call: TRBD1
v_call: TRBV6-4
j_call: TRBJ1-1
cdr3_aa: CASSKTGTGETEAFF
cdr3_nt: TGTGCCAGCAGTAAAACCGGGACAGGGGAGACTGAAGCTTTCTTT

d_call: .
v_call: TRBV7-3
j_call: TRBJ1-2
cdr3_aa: CASSLSQGDYGYTF
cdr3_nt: TGTGCCAGCAGCTTATCCCAAGGGGACTATGGCTACACCTTC

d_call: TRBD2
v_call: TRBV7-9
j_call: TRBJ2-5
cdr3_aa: CASSLAVAGAETQYF
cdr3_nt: TGTGCCAGCAGCTTAGCGGTAGCGGGAGCGGAGACCCAGTACTTC

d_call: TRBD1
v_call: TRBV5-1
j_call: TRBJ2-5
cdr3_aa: CASSPGGEGSQYF
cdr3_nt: TGCGCCAGCAGCCCAGGGGGCGAGGGGTCCCAGTACTTC

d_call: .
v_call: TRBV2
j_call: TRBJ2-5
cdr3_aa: CASTSTRGERGETQYF
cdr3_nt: TGTGCCAGCACCTCCACCAGGGGGGAAAGGGGTGAGACCCAGTACTTC

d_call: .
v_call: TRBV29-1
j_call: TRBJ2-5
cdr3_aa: CSHYDGYRAQYF
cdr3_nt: TGCAGCCATTACGACGGATACAGGGCCCAGTACTTC

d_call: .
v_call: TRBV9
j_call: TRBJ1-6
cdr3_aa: CASSASDGASPLHF
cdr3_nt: TGTGCCAGCAGCGCATCAGACGGAGCATCACCCCTCCACTTT

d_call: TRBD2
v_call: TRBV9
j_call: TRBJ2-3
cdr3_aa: CASSHRAGEGTDTQYF
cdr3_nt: TGTGCCAGCAGCCATCGGGCGGGAGAGGGCACAGATACGCAGTATTTT

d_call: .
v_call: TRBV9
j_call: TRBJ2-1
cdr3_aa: CASSVLPRDEQFF
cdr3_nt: TGTGCCAGCAGCGTATTACCCCGCGATGAGCAGTTCTTC

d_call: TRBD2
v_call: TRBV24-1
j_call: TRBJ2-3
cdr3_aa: CATSDFKGTSGPSTDTQYF
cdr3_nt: TGTGCCACCAGTGATTTTAAGGGAACTAGCGGGCCCAGCACAGATACGCAGTATTTT

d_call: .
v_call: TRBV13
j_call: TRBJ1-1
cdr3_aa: CASSSQGSVEAFF
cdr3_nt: TGTGCCAGCAGCTCCCAGGGATCCGTCGAAGCTTTCTTT

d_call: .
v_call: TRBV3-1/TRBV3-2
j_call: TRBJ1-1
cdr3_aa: CASSQGPGRTEAFF
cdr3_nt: TGTGCCAGCAGCCAAGGGCCAGGGAGGACTGAAGCTTTCTTT